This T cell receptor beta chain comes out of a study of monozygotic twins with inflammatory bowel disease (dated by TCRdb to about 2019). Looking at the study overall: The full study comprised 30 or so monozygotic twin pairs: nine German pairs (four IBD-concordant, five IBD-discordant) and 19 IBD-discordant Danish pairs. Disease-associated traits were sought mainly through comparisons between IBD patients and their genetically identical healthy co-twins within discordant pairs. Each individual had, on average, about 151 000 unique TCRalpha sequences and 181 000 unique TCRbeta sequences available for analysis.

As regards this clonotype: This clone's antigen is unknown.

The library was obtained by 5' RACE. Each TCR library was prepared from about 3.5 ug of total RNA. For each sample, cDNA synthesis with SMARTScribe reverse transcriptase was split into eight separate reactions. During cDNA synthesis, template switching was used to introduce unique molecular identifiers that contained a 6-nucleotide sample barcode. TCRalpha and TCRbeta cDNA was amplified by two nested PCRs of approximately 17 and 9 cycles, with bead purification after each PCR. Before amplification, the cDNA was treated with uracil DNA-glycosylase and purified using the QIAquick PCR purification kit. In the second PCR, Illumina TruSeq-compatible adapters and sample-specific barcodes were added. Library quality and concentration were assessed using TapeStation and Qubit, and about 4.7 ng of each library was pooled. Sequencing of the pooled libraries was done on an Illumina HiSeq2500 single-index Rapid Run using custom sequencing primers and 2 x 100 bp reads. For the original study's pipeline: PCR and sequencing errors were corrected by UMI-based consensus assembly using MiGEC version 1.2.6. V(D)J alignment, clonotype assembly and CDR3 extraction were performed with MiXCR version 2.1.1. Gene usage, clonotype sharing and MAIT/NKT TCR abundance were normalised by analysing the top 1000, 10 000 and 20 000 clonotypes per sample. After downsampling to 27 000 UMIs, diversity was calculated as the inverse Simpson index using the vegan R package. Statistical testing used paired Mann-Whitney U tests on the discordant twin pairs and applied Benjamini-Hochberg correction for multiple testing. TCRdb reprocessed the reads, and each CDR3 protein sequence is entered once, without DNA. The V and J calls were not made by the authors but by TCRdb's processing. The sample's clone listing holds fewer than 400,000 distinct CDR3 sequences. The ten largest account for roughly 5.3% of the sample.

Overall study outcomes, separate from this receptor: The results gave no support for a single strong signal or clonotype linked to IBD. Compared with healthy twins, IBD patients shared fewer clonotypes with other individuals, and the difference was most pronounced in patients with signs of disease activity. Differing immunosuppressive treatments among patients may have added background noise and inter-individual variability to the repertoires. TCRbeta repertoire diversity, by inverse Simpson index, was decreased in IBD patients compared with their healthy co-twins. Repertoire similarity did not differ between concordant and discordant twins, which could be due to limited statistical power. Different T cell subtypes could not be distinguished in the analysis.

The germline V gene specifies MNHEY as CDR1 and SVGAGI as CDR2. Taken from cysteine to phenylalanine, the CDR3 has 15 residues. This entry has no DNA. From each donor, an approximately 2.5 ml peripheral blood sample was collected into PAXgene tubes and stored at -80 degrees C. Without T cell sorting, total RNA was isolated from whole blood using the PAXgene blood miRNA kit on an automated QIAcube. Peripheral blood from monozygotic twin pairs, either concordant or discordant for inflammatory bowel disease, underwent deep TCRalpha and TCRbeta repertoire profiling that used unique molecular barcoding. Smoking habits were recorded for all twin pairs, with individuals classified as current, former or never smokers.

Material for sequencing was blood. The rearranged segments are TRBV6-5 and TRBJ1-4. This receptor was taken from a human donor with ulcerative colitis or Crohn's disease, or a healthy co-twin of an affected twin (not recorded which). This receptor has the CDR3 CASSYSTASNEKLFF.